The clone carrying this TCR beta chain was detected many times. The antigen remains unidentified. This sample is part of a study of T cells in Graves' hyperthyroidism and ophthalmopathy. Study-wide context: Peripheral blood specimens were obtained at initial diagnosis, prior to any treatment.

Overall study findings and caveats: The blood repertoire included most of the expanded thyroid clonotypes above 0.001. Ophthalmopathy was distinguished from stable hyperthyroidism by 13 V-J signatures.

TCR beta CDR3 region amplification was performed from RNA transcripts. The HTBI primer set served for first-round RT-PCR of the TCR CDR3. TCRdb analysed the multiplex PCR reads with MiXCR anew, one entry per CDR3 protein. Found here are approximately 560,000 distinct CDR3 sequences, less than 20% of them singletons; the top ten hold 7.3%. Germline CDR1 and CDR2: MDHEN and SYDVKM. This CDR3 is built from 16 residues. V dropped 5 bases and J dropped 2; count of bases not matched to a gene: 6. Every diagnosis used clinical symptoms, serum thyroxine and TRAb, thyroid ultrasound and orbital computed tomography.

The chain combines TRBV28 with TRBJ2-7; 13 bases map to TRBD2. The receptor comes from a woman under 40 with Graves' hyperthyroidism. Sample: blood. CDR3 sequence: CASSTWTSGRAYEQYF. The CDR3 region has the DNA TGTGCCAGCAGTACCTGGACTAGCGGGAGAGCCTACGAGCAGTACTTC. The full variable domain, its missing parts supplied by reference TRBV28 and TRBJ2-7, is DVKVTQSSRYLVKRTGEKVFLECVQDMDHENMFWYRQDPGLGLRLIYFSYDVKMKEKGDIPEGYSVSREKKERFSLILESASTNQTSMYLCASSTWTSGRAYEQYFGPGTRLTVT.